This TCR beta chain appears in the sequencing data of a study of CD8 T cells in ankylosing spondylitis. MiXCR was run by TCRdb on the 5' RACE reads, yielding one entry per CDR3 protein. The table includes approximately 540,000 distinct CDR3 sequences, roughly 13% detected once. Study observations and caveats: Researchers report that disease-linked clones proved CD8+ and relatively rare in peripheral blood. Ankylosing spondylitis blood appeared to carry a characteristic TCR beta motif of roughly eight highly homologous variants.

This clonotype came up many times. Its specificity is unknown. Germline V lookup: CDR1 SGHTA, CDR2 FQGNSA. This CDR3 is 17 amino acids long. Trimming took 1 base from V and 0 from J; bases not matched to a gene: 5. The TCR was taken from a male donor with ankylosing spondylitis. This chain links TRBV7-2 with TRBJ2-4, with 8 bases aligning to TRBD2. Sequencing was done on a sample of blood, either unsorted or a sorted T cell fraction (not recorded which). CDR3 sequence (DNA): TGTGCCAGCAGCTTAGTTCCGCTAGCGGGAGCCAAAAACATTCAGTACTTC. This encodes CASSLVPLAGAKNIQYF.